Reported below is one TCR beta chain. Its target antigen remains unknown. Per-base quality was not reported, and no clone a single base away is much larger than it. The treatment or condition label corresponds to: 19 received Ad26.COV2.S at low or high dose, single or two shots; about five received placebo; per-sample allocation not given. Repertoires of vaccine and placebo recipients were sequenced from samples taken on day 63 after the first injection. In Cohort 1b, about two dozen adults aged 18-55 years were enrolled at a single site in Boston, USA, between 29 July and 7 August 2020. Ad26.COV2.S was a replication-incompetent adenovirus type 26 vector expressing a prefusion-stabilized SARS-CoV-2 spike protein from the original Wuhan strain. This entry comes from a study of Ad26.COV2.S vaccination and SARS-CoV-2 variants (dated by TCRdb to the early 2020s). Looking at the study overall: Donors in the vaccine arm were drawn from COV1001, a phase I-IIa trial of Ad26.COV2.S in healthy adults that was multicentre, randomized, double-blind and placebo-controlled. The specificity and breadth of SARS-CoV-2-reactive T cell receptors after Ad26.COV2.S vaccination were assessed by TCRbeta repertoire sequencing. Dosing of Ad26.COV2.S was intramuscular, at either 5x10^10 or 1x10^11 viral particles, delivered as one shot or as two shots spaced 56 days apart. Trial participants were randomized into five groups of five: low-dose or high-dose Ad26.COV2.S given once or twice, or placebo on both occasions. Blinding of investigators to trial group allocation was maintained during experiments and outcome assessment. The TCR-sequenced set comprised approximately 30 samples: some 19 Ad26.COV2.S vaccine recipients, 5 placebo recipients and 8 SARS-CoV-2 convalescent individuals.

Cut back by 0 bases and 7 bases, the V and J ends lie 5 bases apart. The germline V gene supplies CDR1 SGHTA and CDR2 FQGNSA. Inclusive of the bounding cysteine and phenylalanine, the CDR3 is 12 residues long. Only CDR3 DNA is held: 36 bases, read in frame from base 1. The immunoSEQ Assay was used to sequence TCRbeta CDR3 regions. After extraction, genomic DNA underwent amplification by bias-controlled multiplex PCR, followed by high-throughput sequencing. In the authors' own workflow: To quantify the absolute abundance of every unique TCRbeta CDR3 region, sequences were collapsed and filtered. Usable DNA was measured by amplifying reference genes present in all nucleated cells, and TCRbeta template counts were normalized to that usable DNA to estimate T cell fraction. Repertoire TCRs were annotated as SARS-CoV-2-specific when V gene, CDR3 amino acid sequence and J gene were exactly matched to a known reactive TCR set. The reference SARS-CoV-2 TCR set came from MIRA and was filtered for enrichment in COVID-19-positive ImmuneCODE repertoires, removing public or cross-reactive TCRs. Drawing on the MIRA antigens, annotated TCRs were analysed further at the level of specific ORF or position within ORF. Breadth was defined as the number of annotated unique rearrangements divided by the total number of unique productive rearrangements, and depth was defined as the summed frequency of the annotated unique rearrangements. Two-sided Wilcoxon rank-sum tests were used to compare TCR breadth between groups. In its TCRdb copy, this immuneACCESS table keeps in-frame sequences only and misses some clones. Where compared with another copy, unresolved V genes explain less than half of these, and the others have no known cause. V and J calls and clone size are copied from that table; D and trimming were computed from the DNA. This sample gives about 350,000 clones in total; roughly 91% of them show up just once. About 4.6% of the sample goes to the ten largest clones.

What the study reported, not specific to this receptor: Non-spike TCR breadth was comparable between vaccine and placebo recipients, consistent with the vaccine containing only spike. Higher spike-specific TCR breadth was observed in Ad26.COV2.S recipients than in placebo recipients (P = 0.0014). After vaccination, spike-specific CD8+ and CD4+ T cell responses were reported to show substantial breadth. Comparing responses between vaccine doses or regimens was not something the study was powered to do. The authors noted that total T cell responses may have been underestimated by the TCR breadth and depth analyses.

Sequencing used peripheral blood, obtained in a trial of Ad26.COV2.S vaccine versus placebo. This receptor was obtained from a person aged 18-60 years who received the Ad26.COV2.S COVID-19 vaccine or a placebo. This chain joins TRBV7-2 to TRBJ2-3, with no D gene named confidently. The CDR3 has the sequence CASSLAGNTQYF. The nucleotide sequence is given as TGTGCCAGCAGCTTAGCAGGGAATACGCAGTATTTT.